The next 20 T cell receptor beta chains were all read from a single sample in a study of shared clonotypes between healthy human individuals (dated by TCRdb to 2018 to 2020). The method behind the library was the immunoSEQ multiplex PCR assay. TCRdb retrieved this table from immuneACCESS and kept in-frame rearrangements only. Not all clones are present; in checked studies, unresolved V genes account for under half, and no reason is known for the remainder. This sample gives around 940,000 clones in total; about 80% of them show up just once. The ten biggest clones cover roughly 1.5% of the sample. The source material was memory CD4+ T cells sorted from blood. Reading the label with the study, this specimen's cell subset or site is: CD45RA-negative fraction. The receptors were sampled from a man aged 18 to 30 in good health.

This sequence joins TRBV11-3 and TRBJ2-2, with D possibly matching TRBD1 (6 bases). The CDR3 has 15 residues. Germline values: CDR1 SGHNT, CDR2 YENEEA. Trimming pared 1 base from V and 6 bases from J, leaving 12 bases between. The CDR3 loop is CASSLVGAGAGELFF. The CDR3 DNA sequence: TGTGCCAGCAGCTTAGTAGGGGCAGGGGCCGGGGAGCTGTTTTTT.

The chain has TRBV27 and TRBJ1-2, with 10 bases fitting TRBD1. Germline loops: CDR1 MNHEY, CDR2 SMNVEV (reference sequence). Unmatched junction bases numbered 5, after V lost 4 bases and J lost 3 bases. This CDR3 is 15 amino acids long. The chain's CDR3 is CASSSPGQGDYGYTF. Written as DNA, the CDR3 is TGTGCCAGCAGTTCCCCAGGACAGGGGGACTATGGCTACACCTTC.

The chain combines TRBV29-1 with TRBJ1-3; possible D gene TRBD1, 5 bases. This CDR3 comprises 15 residues. Trimming cost V 5 bases and J 0 bases, with 14 bases left between them. Germline CDR1 and CDR2: SQVTM and ANQGSEA. CDR3 DNA sequence: TGCAGCGTTCGGGGGGTCGGCAACTCTGGAAACACCATATATTTT. Protein sequence: CSVRGVGNSGNTIYF.

CDR3 DNA: TGTGCCAGCAGTGAAGTTATTATGGGTCAGATGAACACTGAAGCTTTCTTT. Protein product: CASSEVIMGQMNTEAFF. This sequence joins TRBV6-1 and TRBJ1-1, with D unclear. The V gene's germline CDR1 is MNHNS and CDR2 SASEGT. The CDR3 has 17 amino acids. V was pared by 1 base and J by 0 bases, with 15 bases between.

V usage is TRBV19 and J usage is TRBJ1-2, with D possibly matching TRBD1 (6 bases). Germline CDR1 LNHDA, CDR2 SQIVND (reference sequence). Between the trimmed V and J ends, which lost 10 bases and 4 bases, there was a span of 19 bases. This CDR3 is built from 14 residues. CDR3 region: CATSPPQGAYGYTF. The CDR3 DNA follows: TGTGCCACTTCACCCCCACAGGGCGCCTATGGCTACACCTTC.

The chain uses TRBV7-9 and TRBJ2-7, with D possibly being TRBD1 or TRBD2 (5 bases each). From germline, CDR1 is SEHNR and CDR2 FQNEAQ (reference sequence). This CDR3 comprises 16 residues. V lost 0 bases and J 4 bases, leaving 16 bases between the germline ends. The CDR3 spells CASSLARGPFSYEQYF. Written as DNA, the CDR3 is TGTGCCAGCAGCTTAGCGAGGGGCCCTTTTTCTTACGAGCAGTACTTC.

This sequence joins TRBV6-5 and TRBJ2-5, with 7 bases lining up with TRBD1. V lost 4 bases, J lost 5 bases, and 7 bases stayed unmatched. The CDR3 is made up of 14 amino acids. Germline V lookup: CDR1 MNHEY, CDR2 SVGAGI. As DNA, the CDR3 is TGTGCCAGCAGTTCCCCCGGGACAGCGGAGACCCAGTACTTC. Amino acid sequence: CASSSPGTAETQYF.

The chain has TRBV9 and TRBJ2-7, with D perhaps TRBD1 (5 bases). This CDR3 comprises 18 residues. From germline, CDR1 is SGDLS and CDR2 YYNGEE. Between the trimmed V and J ends, which lost 4 bases and 0 bases, there was a span of 23 bases. For the CDR3, the DNA is TGTGCCAGCAGCACCGTCAGGGTTGGCAGATTGAGCTCCTACGAGCAGTACTTC. As protein: CASSTVRVGRLSSYEQYF.

Only a few counts were recorded for this clone. This chain's CDR3 is CASSEAYRGNEQFF. CDR3 nucleotides: TGTGCCAGCAGCGAAGCCTATAGGGGGAATGAGCAGTTCTTC. V and J are TRBV14 and TRBJ2-1; D is possibly TRBD1 (6 bases). The CDR3 is made up of 14 amino acids. Germline assignment: CDR1 SGHDN and CDR2 FVKESK. V shed 5 bases and J shed 7 bases, with 15 bases lying between them. Filled out from reference TRBV14 and TRBJ2-1, the complete variable domain reads EAGVTQFPSHSVIEKGQTVTLRCDPISGHDNLYWYRRVMGKEIKFLLHFVKESKQDESGMPNNRFLAERTGGTYSTLKVQPAELEDSGVYFCASSEAYRGNEQFFGPGTRLTVL.

Comment on this clone: This same CDR3 is encoded by further DNA sequences in the sample. The V and J genes are TRBV10-3 and TRBJ2-7; either TRBD1 or TRBD2 may supply D (5 bases each). Germline lookup yields CDR1 ENHRY and CDR2 SYGVKD. The CDR3 is made up of 14 amino acids. The V end was cut by 6 bases, the J end by 0 bases, with 12 bases between. CDR3 sequence reads: CAISGTTSSYEQYF. The CDR3 nucleotides read TGTGCCATCAGCGGGACCACCAGCTCCTACGAGCAGTACTTC.

This clone was counted between two and nine times. The chain uses TRBV21-1 and TRBJ1-5; the table gives TRBD1 as D, unverified against the DNA. TRBV21-1 is given as a pseudogene. The CDR3 spans 15 residues. The CDR3, as DNA: TGTGCCAGCCCATGGACAGGGAGGGAATATCAGCCCCAGCATTTT. It encodes CASPWTGREYQPQHF.

The chain uses TRBV2 and TRBJ2-5; tentative D call: TRBD2 (7 bases). Germline lookup yields CDR1 SNHLY and CDR2 FYNNEI. V was shortened by 6 bases and J by 1 base, with 18 bases between the two germline ends. This CDR3 has 16 residues. CDR3 loop: CASSQGSSGPQETQYF. The CDR3 DNA reads as TGTGCCAGCAGCCAGGGGTCTAGCGGCCCCCAAGAGACCCAGTACTTC.

J is TRBJ2-2 and V is TRBV25-1; 9 bases align to TRBD1. CDR1 and CDR2 (germline): MGHDK, SYGVNS. Trimming at V came to 5 bases and at J to 6 bases, leaving 10 bases not matched to a gene. The length of the CDR3 is 16 residues. CDR3 DNA sequence: TGTGCCAGCAGTCTGGGACAGGGAACTAACGCCGGGGAGCTGTTTTTT. Translated, it gives CASSLGQGTNAGELFF.

The V and J genes are TRBV6-5 and TRBJ1-2, with a weak D call TRBD1 (5 bases). Germline loops: CDR1 MNHEY, CDR2 SVGAGI. The CDR3 runs to 15 residues. V gave up 6 bases and J gave up 4 bases, with 18 bases separating them. CDR3 sequence reads: CASSRGDPGSYGYTF. The DNA of the CDR3 is TGTGCCAGCAGCCGAGGGGATCCGGGAAGCTATGGCTACACCTTC.

This rearrangement joins TRBV18 to TRBJ2-5; a weak D match, TRBD2 (6 bases). Trimming left V 6 bases short and J 5 bases short, with 16 bases between. This CDR3 has 14 residues. Germline loops: CDR1 KGHSH, CDR2 LQKENI. The CDR3: CASSDGYAGETQYF. CDR3 nucleotide sequence: TGTGCCAGCTCGGACGGGTACGCGGGGGAGACCCAGTACTTC.

The chain is built from TRBV11-2 and TRBJ2-2, with TRBD1 as a possible D gene (6 bases). The germline gives CDR1 SGHAT, CDR2 FQNNGV. The length of the CDR3 is 17 residues. V lost 7 bases and J 4 bases, leaving 22 bases between the germline ends. The CDR3 protein is CASIRRPQGKSTGELFF. DNA of the CDR3: TGTGCCAGCATTCGTAGGCCACAGGGCAAGAGCACCGGGGAGCTGTTTTTT. The full variable domain, rest sourced from reference TRBV11-2 and TRBJ2-2, is EAGVAQSPRYKIIEKRQSVAFWCNPISGHATLYWYQQILGQGPKLLIQFQNNGVVDDSQLPKDRFSAERLKGVDSTLKIQPAKLEDSAVYLCASIRRPQGKSTGELFFGEGSRLTVL.

The chain couples TRBV13 to TRBJ2-7, with D hard to call. Germline V gene sequence: CDR1 PRHDT, CDR2 FYEKMQ (reference sequence). This CDR3 has 14 amino acids. V lost 5 bases and J 4 bases, leaving 15 bases between the germline ends. This CDR3 is CASSLGRVLYEQYF. CDR3 coding DNA: TGTGCCAGCAGCCTTGGAAGGGTGCTGTACGAGCAGTACTTC.

The chain has TRBV2 and TRBJ2-1; D remains ambiguous. V was cut by 6 bases and J by 0 bases, with 6 bases left in between. The CDR3 totals 13 residues. The germline V gene has CDR1 SNHLY and CDR2 FYNNEI. DNA for the CDR3: TGTGCCAGCAGAGCGAACTCCTACAATGAGCAGTTCTTC. Its translation is CASRANSYNEQFF.

This clone appeared a single time. Additional DNA sequences in this sample encode the identical CDR3. The chain carries TRBV10-3 and TRBJ1-5; no definite D call. The CDR3 is made up of 13 amino acids. V lost 2 bases and J 7 bases, leaving 9 bases between the germline ends. CDR1 is ENHRY, CDR2 SYGVKD, per germline. The CDR3: CAISEQGNQPQHF. CDR3 nucleotide sequence: TGTGCCATCAGTGAGCAAGGGAACCAGCCCCAGCATTTT.

The chain links TRBV15 to TRBJ2-1; 12 nucleotides match TRBD2. The CDR3 runs to 16 residues. Germline V gene lookup returns CDR1 LNHNV and CDR2 YYDKDF (reference sequence). The V segment lost 0 bases and the J segment 10 bases; nucleotides outside the gene matches: 7. The CDR3 sequence is CATSRDRLAGVVEQFF. The CDR3 DNA reads TGTGCCACCAGCAGAGATCGACTAGCGGGGGTAGTGGAGCAGTTCTTC. Variable domain in full (rest from reference TRBV15 and TRBJ2-1): DAMVIQNPRYQVTQFGKPVTLSCSQTLNHNVMYWYQQKSSQAPKLLFHYYDKDFNNEADTPDNFQSRRPNTSFCFLDIRSPGLGDTAMYLCATSRDRLAGVVEQFFGPGTRLTVL.